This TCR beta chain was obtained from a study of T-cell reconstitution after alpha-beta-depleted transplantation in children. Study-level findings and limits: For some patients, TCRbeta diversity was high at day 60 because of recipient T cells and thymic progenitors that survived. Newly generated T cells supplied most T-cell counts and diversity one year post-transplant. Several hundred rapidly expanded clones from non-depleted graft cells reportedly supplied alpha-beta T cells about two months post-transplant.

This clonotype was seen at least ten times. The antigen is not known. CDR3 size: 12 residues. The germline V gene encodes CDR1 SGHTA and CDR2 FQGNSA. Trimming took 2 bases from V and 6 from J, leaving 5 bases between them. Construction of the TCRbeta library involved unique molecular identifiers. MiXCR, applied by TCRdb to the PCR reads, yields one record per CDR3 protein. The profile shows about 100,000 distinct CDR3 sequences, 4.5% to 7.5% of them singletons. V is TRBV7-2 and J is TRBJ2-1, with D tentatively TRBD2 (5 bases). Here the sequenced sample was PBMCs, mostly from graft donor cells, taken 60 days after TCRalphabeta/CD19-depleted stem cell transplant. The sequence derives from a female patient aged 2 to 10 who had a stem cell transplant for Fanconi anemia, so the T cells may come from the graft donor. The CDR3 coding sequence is TGTGCCAGCAGCTTAACTAGCAATGAGCAGTTCTTC. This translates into CASSLTSNEQFF.